This entry features one TCR beta chain sequence. The target antigen is unknown. This record belongs to a study of PD-1 blockade in classical Hodgkin lymphoma. Generated by immunoSEQ multiplex PCR, the TCRdb table keeps only in-frame clones and is missing some. The sample carries 35,000 to 50,000 clones, approximately 83% recorded once. The CDR3 totals 10 residues. Germline CDR1 reads MNHNS; CDR2 reads SASEGT. The V and J ends lost 8 bases and 5 bases respectively, with 7 bases between them. Every patient experienced relapse after autologous stem cell transplantation, and brentuximab vedotin exposure varied. Study-wide results and caveats: The CD4+ diversity rise by C4D1 was clearest in complete responders. Relative to healthy donors, newly diagnosed patients reportedly had lower baseline TCR diversity, which was reported as lower still in relapsed/refractory patients. Patients with a complete response exhibited baseline diversity comparable to newly diagnosed patients.

The source is a human donor with classical Hodgkin lymphoma. The sample was peripheral blood mononuclear cells (PBMCs), taken at baseline. V usage is TRBV6-1 and J usage is TRBJ2-7; D is undetermined. Written as DNA, the CDR3 is TGTGCCAGCGGTAGAGACGAGCAGTACTTC. Amino acid sequence: CASGRDEQYF.